Shown below are 22 T cell receptor beta chains from a single sample sequenced in a study of cytomegalovirus exposure and HLA in healthy donors. In the PCR, 60 Vbeta and 13 Jbeta primers were used. Only in-frame clones appear in the TCRdb table, and some are missing; sequencing was by immunoSEQ multiplex PCR. The sample holds approximately 110,000 clones, 75% to 90% seen once. The sample taken for sequencing was PBMCs. The receptor set was obtained from a man aged 45-65 years in good health and CMV-seronegative.

The chain links TRBV7-6 to TRBJ2-7; D is unclear. Looked up from germline, CDR1 is SGHVS and CDR2 is FNYEAQ. This CDR3 comprises 13 residues. The V end was cut by 1 base, the J end by 2 bases, with 6 bases between. CDR3 nucleotides: TGTGCCAGCAGCTTAGAACAGCCCTACGAGCAGTACTTC. It codes for CASSLEQPYEQYF.

The chain links TRBV6-6 to TRBJ1-5, with 10 nucleotides matching TRBD1. The CDR3 loop spans 14 amino acids. With V trimmed by 6 bases and J by 7 bases, 6 bases remained unmatched. Looked up from germline, CDR1 is MNHNY and CDR2 is SVGAGI (reference sequence). The CDR3 here is CASSGTGEEQPQHF. As DNA, the CDR3 is TGTGCCAGCAGCGGGACAGGGGAGGAACAGCCCCAGCATTTT.

The chain uses TRBV28 and TRBJ2-7, with 13 positions matching TRBD2. Germline loops: CDR1 MDHEN, CDR2 SYDVKM. The CDR3 extends over 17 amino acids. V dropped 5 bases and J dropped 7; count of bases not matched to a gene: 14. Here the CDR3 reads CASSMGTSGIRTEEQYF. The CDR3 DNA reads as TGTGCCAGCAGTATGGGGACTAGCGGGATCCGCACCGAGGAGCAGTACTTC.

The CDR3 nucleotides read TGTGCCAGTAGTATAGATGGGGGACAGGGGGTCGGTCAGCCCCAGCATTTT. Translated, it gives CASSIDGGQGVGQPQHF. The rearrangement uses TRBV19 and TRBJ1-5, with 11 bases aligning to TRBD1. CDR3 length equals 17 residues. Trimming took 0 bases from V and 6 from J; bases not matched to a gene: 7. Germline loops: CDR1 LNHDA, CDR2 SQIVND (reference sequence).

This chain links TRBV14 with TRBJ1-1, with D perhaps TRBD1 (5 bases). Trimming cost V 4 bases and J 3 bases, with 21 bases left between them. The germline V gene has CDR1 SGHDN and CDR2 FVKESK. CDR3 length: 17 amino acids. CDR3 coding DNA: TGTGCCAGCAGCCCACCTGGTAAGGGGCCCTCAGACACTGAAGCTTTCTTT. As protein: CASSPPGKGPSDTEAFF.

J is TRBJ1-1 and V is TRBV28; 8 nucleotides match TRBD1. The CDR3 consists of 14 residues. Trimming removed 3 bases from V and 6 bases from J; junction bases left unmatched: 6. Germline V gives CDR1 MDHEN, CDR2 SYDVKM. In DNA, the CDR3 is TGTGCCAGCAGTTTGGACAGGGATCTTCCTGAAGCTTTCTTT. Translated, it gives CASSLDRDLPEAFF.

The chain joins TRBV28 to TRBJ2-7, with 7 bases that match TRBD2. The CDR3 extends over 12 amino acids. CDR1 MDHEN and CDR2 SYDVKM come from the germline V gene. After removal of 2 bases from V and 7 bases from J, the junction contained 2 bases not matched to a gene. CDR3 in amino acids: CASSLPGREQYF. The CDR3 coding sequence is TGTGCCAGCAGTTTACCCGGGAGGGAGCAGTACTTC.

The rearrangement uses TRBV4-1 and TRBJ2-5; D remains ambiguous. Trimming stripped 2 bases from V and 6 bases from J, with 4 bases between. This CDR3 comprises 11 residues. Germline V lookup: CDR1 MGHRA, CDR2 YSYEKL. The CDR3 region is CASSQSKTQYF. CDR3 coding DNA: TGCGCCAGCAGCCAAAGCAAGACCCAGTACTTC.

V usage is TRBV6-1 and J usage is TRBJ2-7; 10 nucleotides agree with TRBD1. Germline loops: CDR1 MNHNS, CDR2 SASEGT. J was trimmed by 1 base and V by 7 bases; bases with no gene match: 4. This CDR3 comprises 14 residues. The CDR3 protein is CASTLDRGSYEQYF. The CDR3, as DNA: TGTGCCAGCACCCTGGACAGGGGGTCCTACGAGCAGTACTTC.

J is TRBJ2-5 and V is TRBV4-3, with 9 bases identical to TRBD2. This CDR3 region has 18 residues. The J segment lost 1 base and the V segment lost 0 bases, leaving 9 bases of the junction unmatched. Looked up from germline, CDR1 is LGHNA and CDR2 is YSLEER. CDR3 protein: CASSQEWASGVLQETQYF. CDR3 in DNA: TGCGCCAGCAGCCAAGAATGGGCTAGCGGGGTCCTCCAAGAGACCCAGTACTTC.

The chain combines TRBV18 with TRBJ1-2, with 8 nucleotides matching TRBD1. Germline CDR1 reads KGHSH; CDR2 reads LQKENI. This CDR3 contains 16 residues. The V segment lost 2 bases and the J segment 4 bases; nucleotides outside the gene matches: 9. CDR3 in DNA: TGTGCCAGCTCACCAGGGACAGGATTAGGAAGCTATGGCTACACCTTC. Its translation is CASSPGTGLGSYGYTF. The complete variable domain, with remaining parts taken from reference TRBV18 and TRBJ1-2, reads NAGVMQNPRHLVRRRGQEARLRCSPMKGHSHVYWYRQLPEEGLKFMVYLQKENIIDESGMPKERFSAEFPKEGPSILRIQQVVRGDSAAYFCASSPGTGLGSYGYTFGSGTRLTVV.

Note on this clone: Within the sample, other DNA sequences also encode this same CDR3. This sequence joins TRBV7-2 and TRBJ1-1, with 8 bases identical to TRBD1. This CDR3 spans 14 amino acids. The V gene end was trimmed by 6 bases and the J gene end by 4 bases; junction bases not matched to a gene: 7. CDR1 is SGHTA, CDR2 FQGNSA, per germline. CDR3: CASSSDRVGTEAFF. As DNA, the CDR3 is TGTGCCAGCAGTTCGGACAGGGTTGGCACTGAAGCTTTCTTT.

V is TRBV9 and J is TRBJ2-1; the match to TRBD1 covers 9 bases. CDR3 length: 16 residues. Trimming removed 3 bases from V and 6 bases from J; junction bases left unmatched: 10. CDR1 is SGDLS and CDR2 is YYNGEE in the germline V gene. The CDR3 coding sequence is TGTGCCAGCAGCGCCTCCACGGGACAGGGACGCAATGAGCAGTTCTTC. Protein: CASSASTGQGRNEQFF.

This sequence joins TRBV6-5 and TRBJ2-5, with 7 bases identical to TRBD1. Judging by the DNA end, TRBJ2-7 fits better; the J call may be wrong. Germline lookup yields CDR1 MNHEY and CDR2 SVGAGI. CDR3 size: 15 residues. In nucleotides, the CDR3 is TGTGCCAGCAGTTCGATAGGACAGGTCTCCTACGAGCAGTACTTC. Protein product: CASSSIGQVSYEQYF.

The V gene is TRBV2, the J gene TRBJ2-7; 8 nucleotides agree with TRBD1. Germline lookup yields CDR1 SNHLY and CDR2 FYNNEI. V shed 5 bases and J 4 bases; nucleotides not matched to a gene: 7. This CDR3 spans 14 amino acids. CDR3 loop: CASSRDRSSYEQYF. The CDR3 bases are TGTGCCAGCAGTAGGGACAGGTCGTCATACGAGCAGTACTTC.

This chain uses TRBV5-1 with TRBJ1-1, with 10 nucleotides matching TRBD1. In germline, CDR1 is SGHRS, CDR2 YFSETQ. The CDR3 contains 16 residues. With 0 bases clipped from V and 3 bases from J, the junction kept 5 bases outside the gene matches. CDR3 in DNA: TGCGCCAGCAGCTTGGACCCCGGGACAGGGGACACTGAAGCTTTCTTT. Translating gives CASSLDPGTGDTEAFF.

V usage is TRBV2 and J usage is TRBJ1-1; 7 bases align to TRBD1. Looked up from germline, CDR1 is SNHLY and CDR2 is FYNNEI. Trimming at V came to 4 bases and at J to 1 base, leaving 6 bases not matched to a gene. The CDR3 loop spans 15 amino acids. The CDR3 DNA is TGTGCCAGCAGTGCCGGACAGGCTCGGAACACTGAAGCTTTCTTT. This sequence encodes CASSAGQARNTEAFF.

The V call is TRBV11-2, the J call TRBJ1-4; TRBD1 is a possible D gene (6 bases). Trimming took off 4 bases at V and 5 bases at J, with 14 bases between the two ends. Germline V CDR1 and CDR2: SGHAT, FQNNGV. The CDR3 is made up of 15 amino acids. CDR3 in DNA: TGTGCCAGCAGCTGGGCCGCAGGGGAAAATGAAAAACTGTTTTTT. Its protein product is CASSWAAGENEKLFF.

The genes are TRBV6-5 and TRBJ2-2; possibly TRBD1 for D (6 bases). CDR3 length: 15 residues. V was pared by 7 bases and J by 4 bases, with 16 bases between. Germline V gene lookup returns CDR1 MNHEY and CDR2 SVGAGI. CDR3 DNA sequence: TGTGCCAGCACCGCAGTACAGGGCGGCACCGGGGAGCTGTTTTTT. It translates to CASTAVQGGTGELFF.

V is TRBV28 and J is TRBJ1-1; perhaps TRBD1 as D (5 bases). The ends were cut back, 4 bases at V and 1 base at J, with 10 bases in the middle. Germline loops: CDR1 MDHEN, CDR2 SYDVKM. The CDR3 extends over 14 amino acids. CDR3 in amino acids: CASSYRGRNTEAFF. The CDR3 DNA reads TGTGCCAGCAGTTATAGGGGAAGGAACACTGAAGCTTTCTTT.

The chain joins TRBV6-1 to TRBJ2-7; tentatively, D is TRBD2 (6 bases). This CDR3 is 13 amino acids long. Trimming took 1 base from V and 6 from J, leaving 10 bases between them. In germline, CDR1 is MNHNS, CDR2 SASEGT. The CDR3 is CASSEGEASEQYF. The CDR3 DNA follows: TGTGCCAGCAGTGAAGGGGAGGCCTCCGAGCAGTACTTC.

J is TRBJ2-3 and V is TRBV25-1; 9 positions match TRBD2. Per germline, CDR1 MGHDK and CDR2 SYGVNS. This CDR3 region has 15 residues. Germline trimming cut 4 bases from V and 4 bases from J; bases unmatched to any gene: 6. This CDR3 is CASSGASGNADTQYF. For the CDR3, the DNA is TGTGCCAGCAGTGGTGCTAGCGGGAACGCAGATACGCAGTATTTT.